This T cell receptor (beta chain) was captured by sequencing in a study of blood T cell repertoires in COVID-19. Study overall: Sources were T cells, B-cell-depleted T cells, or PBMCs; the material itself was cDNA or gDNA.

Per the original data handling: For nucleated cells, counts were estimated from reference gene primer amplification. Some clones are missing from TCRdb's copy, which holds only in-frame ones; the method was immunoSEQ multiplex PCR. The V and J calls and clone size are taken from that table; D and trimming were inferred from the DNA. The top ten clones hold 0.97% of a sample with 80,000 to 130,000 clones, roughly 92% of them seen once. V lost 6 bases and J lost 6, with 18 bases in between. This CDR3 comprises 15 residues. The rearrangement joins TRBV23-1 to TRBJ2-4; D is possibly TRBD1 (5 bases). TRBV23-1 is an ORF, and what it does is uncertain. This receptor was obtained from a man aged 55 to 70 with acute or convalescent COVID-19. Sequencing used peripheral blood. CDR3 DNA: TGCGCCAGCAGCCAAATCGACGGCAGGGTAAACATTCAGTACTTC. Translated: CASSQIDGRVNIQYF.